The TCR beta chain described here comes from a study of cytomegalovirus exposure and HLA in healthy donors (dated by TCRdb to about 2017). Concerning the study at large: According to an earlier analysis of 550 to 750 of the donors, about 179 million T cells yielded 117 million unique TCR beta sequences and around 280 Gb of sequence data. An early release that covered fewer than 750 HLA-typed donors contained approximately 290 gigabases of sequencing data and 75 million to 100 million unique TCR sequences. Of the approximately 400 genotyped donors, 65% to 90% fell in the genetic ancestry cluster associated with self-reported Caucasian donors. The study aimed to test whether signatures of past pathogen exposure could be identified by cataloging public T cell receptors. The study used immunosequencing to profile the T cell repertoires of approximately 640 subjects and linked those repertoires to cytomegalovirus serostatus. In addition to the first cohort of approximately 650 subjects, a separate validation cohort of about 120 different subjects was used. The study combined high-throughput TCR immunosequencing, statistical association of individual TCRs with disease status, and machine learning to predict cytomegalovirus infection status. In a later analysis, previously published TCR beta repertoires from some 640 donors were re-analyzed and high-resolution HLA genotyping was added so that TCR occurrence patterns could be studied. The later analysis used no new phenotypic data to find candidate immune exposures, relying instead on TCR beta sequences and their occurrence across donors. An earlier analysis of approximately 630 of the donors applied high-throughput TCR beta sequencing to assess whether each TCR beta V gene segment acted as functional or pseudogenic. Donor age, sex, ethnicity and CMV serostatus were compiled together with the repertoire data. In a later genetic analysis, genome-wide SNP genotypes for about three fifths of the 666 donors were used, and that subset was treated as a discovery cohort. All discovery cohort repertoires had been generated on a single sequencing platform. Both class I and class II loci were covered by HLA typing, at four-digit resolution. Typing coverage differed by locus: A, B, C, DRB1 and DQB1 were typed in about 620-630 donors, DQA1 in 522, DPA1 in approximately 600, and DPB1 in just under 480. Because of strong linkage in the cohort, five DR-DQ haplotypes were treated as single units for association and clustering. Among 300 to 500 genotyped donors of the cohort, an average of roughly 230,000 unique TCR beta nucleotide sequences was sequenced per donor, of which 15% to 20% were non-productive. Results and caveats for the whole study, not just this receptor: Immune exposure information for the cohort was limited to CMV serostatus. In a later analysis, TCR association rates were found to vary across HLA loci, with the most associated TCRs seen for DRB1 alleles and the fewest for HLA-C alleles. At a false discovery rate of 0.05, a later analysis linked approximately 18,000 TCR beta sequences to specific HLA alleles. A later analysis found that HLA-associated TCR beta chains were more clonally expanded and had lower generation probabilities than equally common non-associated chains. A further reported finding was that TCR beta sequences accurately predicted the HLA-A and HLA-B alleles for most subjects in the first cohort. A later genetic analysis associated a missense DCLRE1C variant with V-gene and J-gene trimming of TCR beta chains, and an independent cohort replicated the association. A later analysis reported that several top co-occurrence clusters appeared linked to parvovirus B19, influenza, CMV and Epstein-Barr virus. The 87-base-pair reads could not distinguish some IMGT-functional V segments, including TRBV6-2 and TRBV6-3, so those segments were excluded. The classifier was reported to diagnose cytomegalovirus status with high specificity and sensitivity in both the original and validation cohorts. A group of highly shared sequence variants was considered likely to be a technical artifact of the sequencing pipeline. In a later genetic analysis, fewer N-insertions in productive TCRs were reported among donors in an Asian-associated ancestry cluster than the 666-donor mean. Assigning TCR associations to individual alleles was difficult when HLA alleles, especially DR and DQ, strongly co-occurred. A later analysis found that most CMV-associated TCR beta chains appeared HLA-restricted, with HLA associations seemingly driven largely by CMV exposure. The presence/absence analyses assumed that sequencing depth was roughly uniform across donors, and that assumption may not be true. In vitro tests confirmed that a few of the cytomegalovirus-associated TCR beta chains recognize cytomegalovirus antigens. The study gave a list of over 150 TCR beta chains associated with cytomegalovirus. It was suggested by the authors that the approach could potentially be generalized to other disease states and immunological phenotypes. Approximately 18 rarely observed V segments, including chromosome 9 orphons, were excluded from the earlier analysis of about 500 of the donors because counts were too low. In an earlier analysis of approximately 590 of the donors, most TCR beta V segments appeared in productive rearrangements about 87% or about 30% of the time, broadly matching IMGT annotations. Most TCR sequences were observed very rarely across donors, whereas some public TCRs were present in many individuals. Correlated functional status among segregating V segments might reflect linkage disequilibrium, but an unknown experimental factor could not be ruled out. Because HLA typing was unavailable for some donors at each locus, only the typed subset was used in association tests. Only TCR beta chains were sequenced in this cohort, and the absence of alpha or paired-chain data limited detectable features.

The protocol used for the library was the immunoSEQ multiplex PCR assay. The multiplex PCR relied on a mix of 60 forward primers for TCR Vbeta segments and 13 reverse primers for TCR Jbeta segments. The CDR3 region of rearranged TCR beta genes was amplified from genomic DNA by a multiplex PCR assay. Amplified TCR beta libraries were sequenced as 87-base-pair reads on the Illumina HiSeq System. Per the source publication's procedure: A later analysis tallied roughly 80 million unique TCR beta chains across the 700 or so repertoires, and around 10 million of those chains were shared by two or more donors. To remove PCR and sequencing errors, raw reads were error-corrected and collapsed into unique sequences using a nearest-neighbor algorithm that merged closely related sequences. V, D and J gene segments were assigned by aligning CDR3 sequences to IMGT reference sequences. For a sequence to be retained, a match of at least six nucleotides to both a V gene segment and a J gene segment was required. Rearrangements were called productive when the CDR3 lacked stop codons and stayed in frame with V and J; all others were non-productive. CDR3 was defined by IMGT convention, running from the second conserved V-encoded cysteine to the conserved J-encoded phenylalanine. The earlier analysis of some 580 of the donors excluded any sequence lacking an unambiguous match to a single V gene segment. An earlier analysis of some 610 of the donors called V segments functional above 56.7% productive rearrangements and segregating when the between-donor standard deviation exceeded 5%. A statistical classification framework was developed to diagnose cytomegalovirus status using the catalog of TCR beta chain sequences. A later analysis assigned V and J genes by comparing TCR nucleotide sequences with IMGT/GENE-DB human TR gene sequences. Using the TCRdist pipeline, a later analysis assigned CDR3 sequences along with most-parsimonious VDJ recombination scenarios. In a later analysis, every TCR beta chain was defined by the combination of its CDR3 amino acid sequence and its V-gene family, and reads without a unique V-gene family were dropped. A later analysis removed roughly 590 highly shared, low-generation-probability nucleotide sequences to deal with suspected cross-contamination and a sequencing artifact. In a later analysis, a clonal expansion index was calculated for each public chain from normalized within-repertoire ranks of inferred template counts. In a later analysis, generation probabilities were computed with a VDJ recombination model fitted to out-of-frame rearrangements, and the resulting probabilities were checked against IGoR. Hypergeometric tests were used in a later analysis to score TCR-TCR, TCR-HLA and TCR-CMV co-occurrence, with a repertoire-size bias correction applied to the TCR pairs. False discovery rates were estimated in a later analysis by permuting HLA or CMV assignments 20 times. In a later analysis, co-occurring TCRs were grouped using DBSCAN, with TCRdist sequence similarity added in when clustering inside HLA-allele-positive subsets. Co-occurrence clustering excluded repertoires with fewer than 30,000 or more than 120,000 public chains, plus five with anomalous nucleotide sharing. TCRdb limited this immuneACCESS table to in-frame rearrangements with V and J called. A share of clones is missing; checked studies link under half to unresolved V genes, and the rest is unexplained. The V and J calls and clone size are taken from that table; D and trimming were inferred from the DNA. The table for this sample lists over 90,000 clones; about 72% of them were counted only once. Of the sample, roughly 19% falls within the top ten clones.

This clone occurred once. Its target antigen remains unknown. No quality values exist for individual bases; no much larger clone is one base distant. The cohort comprised approximately 700 healthy bone marrow donors. Cohort members were all nominally healthy when sampled, although unrecorded immune exposures were likely present. The donor was CMV seropositive and belonged to the group of 270 or so seropositive cohort members. Each donor provided a peripheral blood sample, and peripheral blood mononuclear cells were used for TCR beta sequencing. The Qiagen DNeasy Blood Extraction Kit was used to extract genomic DNA from the blood cell samples. The CDR3 runs 14 amino acids, cysteine and phenylalanine included. Just the 42-base CDR3 DNA is kept, in frame starting at base 1. CDR1 SGHRS and CDR2 YFSETQ are derived from the germline V gene. V is pruned by 2 bases and J by 2 bases, leaving 0 bases of the junction without a gene match.

Rearrangement joined TRBV5-1 to TRBJ1-3, with 8 bases in between that match TRBD1. Sequenced input: PBMCs. The clonotype comes from a woman in her sixties or seventies in good health and CMV-seropositive. The CDR3 is CASSLQGAGNTIYF. The DNA sequence is TGCGCCAGCAGCTTACAGGGGGCTGGAAACACCATATATTTT.